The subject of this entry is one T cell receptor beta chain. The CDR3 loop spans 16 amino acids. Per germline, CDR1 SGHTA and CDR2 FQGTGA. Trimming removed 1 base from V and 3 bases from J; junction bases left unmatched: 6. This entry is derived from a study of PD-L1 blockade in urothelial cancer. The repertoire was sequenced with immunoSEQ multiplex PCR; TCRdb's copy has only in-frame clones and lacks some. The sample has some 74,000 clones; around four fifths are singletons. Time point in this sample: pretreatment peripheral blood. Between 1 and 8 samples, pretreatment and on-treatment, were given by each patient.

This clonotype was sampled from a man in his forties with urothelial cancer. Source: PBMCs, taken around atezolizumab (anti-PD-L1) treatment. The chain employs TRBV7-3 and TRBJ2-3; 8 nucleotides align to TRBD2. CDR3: CASSLRAGEGTDTQYF. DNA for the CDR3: TGTGCCAGCAGCTTAAGAGCGGGAGAGGGAACAGATACGCAGTATTTT.